This T cell receptor beta chain was profiled in a study of shared clonotypes between healthy human individuals. Study-level background: Donor composition was a couple of women and three men, aged 18 to 49.

Every donor, a Caucasian adult, lived in Nashville, Tennessee. With 4 bases removed from V and 7 bases from J, the gap between germline ends came to 18 bases. The CDR3 contains 15 residues. The germline V gene encodes CDR1 SGHRS and CDR2 YFSETQ. The assay used deep level. Unsorted PBMC replicate PCRs used approximately 290 ng DNA, 30,000 to 35,000 T cell genomes. Assay: immunoSEQ multiplex PCR; the TCRdb copy retains only in-frame clones and omits some. The data contain some 490,000 clones, approximately 84% of them singletons. The source of this sequence is a woman in her thirties or forties in good health. Some clones in this sample may be carry-over from other donors' samples. This chain connects TRBV5-1 to TRBJ1-5; TRBD1 is a possible D gene (6 bases). Sequenced sample: PBMCs. In nucleotides, the CDR3 is TGCGCCAGCAGCCCGACCCCAGGGGCAGGACAGCCCCAGCATTTT. The encoded protein is CASSPTPGAGQPQHF.